This passage covers 31 T cell receptor beta chains from one sample sequenced in a study of cytomegalovirus exposure and HLA in healthy donors. The primer mix had 60 Vbeta and 13 Jbeta primers. TCRdb keeps only in-frame clones here, not all; method: immunoSEQ multiplex PCR. The sample contains over 150,000 clones, 77% of which appear only once. The specimen sequenced was PBMCs. The receptors originated from a woman aged 55-75 years in good health and CMV-seropositive.

The rearrangement joins TRBV10-3 to TRBJ1-1; 12 bases map to TRBD1. The V and J ends lost 7 bases and 1 base, in that order; junction bases with no gene match: 7. Looked up from germline, CDR1 is ENHRY and CDR2 is SYGVKD. The CDR3 extends over 16 amino acids. CDR3 region: CAINVGTGGSNTEAFF. CDR3 DNA sequence: TGTGCCATCAATGTTGGGACAGGGGGCTCGAACACTGAAGCTTTCTTT.

Notes on this clone: Compared with germline, one end of the junction differs, possibly owing to a read error. The J gene is TRBJ2-4, the V gene TRBV10-1, with a weak D call TRBD1 (6 bases). Looked up from germline, CDR1 is WNHNN and CDR2 is SYGVQD (reference sequence). This CDR3 comprises 16 residues. Written as DNA, the CDR3 is TGCGCCAGCAGTGCCAGGGGTGGGGTAGCCAAAAACAGTCAGTACTTC. Translating gives CASSARGGVAKNSQYF.

A single count supports this clone. The rearrangement links TRBV6-1 to TRBJ2-3; D call uncertain. CDR3 length: 13 amino acids. The V and J ends lost 6 bases and 0 bases respectively, with 7 bases between them. Per the germline V gene, CDR1 is MNHNS and CDR2 is SASEGT. The chain's CDR3 is CASRAESTDTQYF. CDR3 coding DNA: TGTGCCAGCAGGGCGGAAAGCACAGATACGCAGTATTTT.

The chain uses TRBV19 and TRBJ2-1; 10 bases line up with TRBD1. There are 15 residues in the CDR3. CDR1 is LNHDA and CDR2 is SQIVND in the germline V gene (reference sequence). The junction had 6 bases not matched to a gene; V was cut back by 4 bases and J by 6 bases. CDR3 amino acids: CASSTGTGVGNEQFF. CDR3 nucleotide sequence: TGTGCCAGTAGTACCGGGACAGGGGTCGGCAATGAGCAGTTCTTC.

The V gene is TRBV6-6, the J gene TRBJ2-2; 7 bases agree with TRBD1. Germline V gene sequence: CDR1 MNHNY, CDR2 SVGAGI (reference sequence). J lost 4 bases, V lost 6 bases, and 8 bases had no gene match. The CDR3 contains 15 residues. Written as DNA, the CDR3 is TGTGCCAGCAGAGGGACAGCCGGGGCCACCGGGGAGCTGTTTTTT. Translation: CASRGTAGATGELFF.

In regard to this clone: Distinct nucleotide sequences in the sample also encode this CDR3. The chain recombines TRBV18 with TRBJ2-7; weak D call: TRBD2 (5 bases). V lost 6 bases and J 3 bases, leaving 9 bases between the germline ends. The CDR3 totals 12 residues. Germline V CDR1 and CDR2: KGHSH, LQKENI. The CDR3 here is CASSPEGYEQYF. As DNA, the CDR3 is TGTGCCAGCTCCCCCGAGGGCTACGAGCAGTACTTC.

This sequence joins TRBV19 and TRBJ2-5; 8 bases map to TRBD1. The J call could be wrong; TRBJ2-7 is a better fit for the DNA end. Germline V lookup: CDR1 LNHDA, CDR2 SQIVND (reference sequence). CDR3 length: 13 amino acids. The CDR3 nucleotides are TGTGCCAGTAGCAGGGACAGGTACTACGAGCAGTACTTC. It encodes CASSRDRYYEQYF.

The chain links TRBV7-8 to TRBJ2-3, with TRBD2 matching 7 bases. From germline, CDR1 is SGHVS and CDR2 FQNEAQ. V was clipped by 5 bases and J by 4 bases; unmatched bases: 12. The CDR3 extends over 16 amino acids. The CDR3 is CASSRLRLAGSDTQYF. The CDR3 DNA reads as TGTGCCAGCAGCCGTTTGAGACTAGCTGGTTCAGATACGCAGTATTTT.

This chain links TRBV25-1 with TRBJ1-6; weak D call: TRBD1 (5 bases). V gave up 0 bases and J gave up 6 bases, with 9 bases separating them. This CDR3 contains 15 residues. Germline CDR1 reads MGHDK; CDR2 reads SYGVNS. This chain's CDR3 is CASSEYYGGNSPLHF. The CDR3 DNA is TGTGCCAGCAGTGAATATTACGGGGGTAATTCACCCCTCCACTTT.

The chain combines TRBV10-3 with TRBJ2-1, with 7 bases identical to TRBD2. CDR1 is ENHRY, CDR2 SYGVKD, per germline. CDR3 length: 17 amino acids. The junction had 13 bases not matched to a gene; V was cut back by 7 bases and J by 1 base. The CDR3 DNA is TGTGCCATCACGGAGGGGCTTAGCGGGCCTTCCTACAATGAGCAGTTCTTC. Encoded protein: CAITEGLSGPSYNEQFF.

The table lists this clone with a few counts. This chain links TRBV30 with TRBJ1-5; D ambiguous. V was pared by 1 base and J by 6 bases, with 13 bases between. CDR3 length: 14 amino acids. Germline V CDR1 and CDR2: GTSNPN, SVGIG (reference sequence). The CDR3 DNA sequence: TGTGCCTGGAGTGGACATTATGAGGGTCAGCCCCAGCATTTT. This sequence encodes CAWSGHYEGQPQHF.

CDR3 DNA: TGTGCCAGCTCACCTTACTCTGGCACAGATACGCAGTATTTT. It encodes CASSPYSGTDTQYF. The rearrangement links TRBV18 to TRBJ2-3; D is undetermined. The ends were cut back, 3 bases at V and 1 base at J, with 8 bases in the middle. Germline V gene sequence: CDR1 KGHSH, CDR2 LQKENI. The CDR3 has 14 residues. Full variable domain (rest looked up from reference TRBV18 and TRBJ2-3): NAGVMQNPRHLVRRRGQEARLRCSPMKGHSHVYWYRQLPEEGLKFMVYLQKENIIDESGMPKERFSAEFPKEGPSILRIQQVVRGDSAAYFCASSPYSGTDTQYFGPGTRLTVL.

CDR3 region: CASSKATGGFHTDTQYF. The CDR3, as DNA: TGTGCCAGCAGCAAGGCGACAGGGGGATTTCACACAGATACGCAGTATTTT. The V and J genes are TRBV7-9 and TRBJ2-3; TRBD1 matches 9 bases. Germline-derived CDR1 and CDR2 are SEHNR and FQNEAQ (reference sequence). Unmatched junction bases numbered 11, after V lost 5 bases and J lost 2 bases. The length of the CDR3 is 17 residues.

This clone has a handful of counts. The V gene is TRBV19, the J gene TRBJ2-2; TRBD1 might be the D (5 bases). The CDR3 consists of 12 residues. Trimming removed 6 bases at V and 6 bases at J, with 8 bases between. The germline CDR1 and CDR2 sequences are LNHDA and SQIVND (reference sequence). CDR3 region: CASRQVPGELFF. Here the CDR3 DNA reads TGTGCCAGTAGACAGGTGCCCGGGGAGCTGTTTTTT. Using reference TRBV19 and TRBJ2-2 for the parts outside the CDR3, the full variable domain is DGGITQSPKYLFRKEGQNVTLSCEQNLNHDAMYWYRQDPGQGLRLIYYSQIVNDFQKGDIAEGYSVSREKKESFPLTVTSAQKNPTAFYLCASRQVPGELFFGEGSRLTVL.

The chain employs TRBV6-5 and TRBJ2-7; possible D gene TRBD2, 6 bases. This CDR3 has 16 amino acids. Germline V gives CDR1 MNHEY, CDR2 SVGAGI. V was pared by 0 bases and J by 0 bases, with 12 bases between. The DNA of the CDR3 is TGTGCCAGCAGTTACTCTTTTGCGGGGAGCTCCTACGAGCAGTACTTC. It codes for CASSYSFAGSSYEQYF.

The J gene is TRBJ1-1, the V gene TRBV9, with D hard to call. The ends were cut back, 0 bases at V and 4 bases at J, with 7 bases in the middle. The CDR3 is 13 residues long. Germline-derived CDR1 and CDR2 are SGDLS and YYNGEE. The CDR3 DNA follows: TGTGCCAGCAGCGTAGAGTCGGGCACTGAAGCTTTCTTT. Translated: CASSVESGTEAFF. Combining the CDR3 with reference TRBV9 and TRBJ1-1 gives the whole variable domain DSGVTQTPKHLITATGQRVTLRCSPRSGDLSVYWYQQSLDQGLQFLIQYYNGEERAKGNILERFSAQQFPDLHSELNLSSLELGDSALYFCASSVESGTEAFFGQGTRLTVV.

Worth noting for this clone: A junction end diverges from the germline sequence, so it may reflect a read error. DNA of the CDR3: TGTGCCAGTAGCTTATATGGGGCCAACGGCCTGACTTTC. This gives the protein CASSLYGANGLTF. The gene calls are TRBV7-8 and TRBJ2-6; D is possibly TRBD1 (5 bases). The CDR3 consists of 13 residues. The germline gives CDR1 SGHVS, CDR2 FQNEAQ.

This chain connects TRBV18 to TRBJ2-1, with a tentative D call TRBD1 (6 bases). Germline-derived CDR1 and CDR2 are KGHSH and LQKENI. The CDR3 loop spans 18 amino acids. V was pared by 0 bases and J by 0 bases, with 15 bases between. CDR3 coding DNA: TGTGCCAGCTCACCACCACGTAAAGGACAGCGCTCCTACAATGAGCAGTTCTTC. Its protein is CASSPPRKGQRSYNEQFF.

The chain couples TRBV6-1 to TRBJ1-5, with D tentatively TRBD1 (6 bases). This CDR3 has 15 residues. V lost 2 bases and J 3 bases, leaving 11 bases between the germline ends. Germline V gene data show CDR1 as MNHNS and CDR2 as SASEGT. The DNA for the CDR3 is TGTGCCAGCAGTGAATCCGGGACAACCAATCAGCCCCAGCATTTT. Translating gives CASSESGTTNQPQHF.

The rearrangement joins TRBV2 to TRBJ1-2; TRBD1 agrees at 8 bases. This CDR3 region has 13 residues. Trimming removed 8 bases from V and 6 bases from J; junction bases left unmatched: 8. The germline gives CDR1 SNHLY, CDR2 FYNNEI. The CDR3 bases are TGTGCCAGCGGACAGGGAAGGATTGATGGCTACACCTTC. Amino acids: CASGQGRIDGYTF.

The rearrangement joins TRBV7-3 to TRBJ2-1; D gene uncertain. From germline, CDR1 is SGHTA and CDR2 FQGTGA. This CDR3 contains 13 residues. V lost 1 base, J lost 6 bases, and 7 bases lay in between. DNA for the CDR3: TGTGCCAGCAGCTTAAGTCTCGGCAATGAGCAGTTCTTC. Its protein product is CASSLSLGNEQFF.

This sequence joins TRBV30 and TRBJ2-1; a weak D match, TRBD2 (6 bases). CDR3 size: 15 residues. Per germline, CDR1 GTSNPN and CDR2 SVGIG (reference sequence). V was pared by 8 bases and J by 9 bases, with 26 bases between. The DNA of the CDR3 is TGTGCCCGGGGCAGGGCTAGCGCGTGGGGTGGTGAGCAGTTCTTC. Translating gives CARGRASAWGGEQFF.

The chain combines TRBV6-1 with TRBJ1-2, with TRBD1 matching over 8 bases. From germline, CDR1 is MNHNS and CDR2 SASEGT. V dropped 6 bases and J dropped 7; count of bases not matched to a gene: 13. This CDR3 has 15 amino acids. DNA for the CDR3: TGTGCCAGCAGGAGGGACGGGACAGGTGCCTCTGGCTACACCTTC. The encoded protein is CASRRDGTGASGYTF.

J is TRBJ2-3 and V is TRBV5-1; 8 nucleotides match TRBD1. J gave up 2 bases and V 0 bases, and 8 bases lay outside the gene matches. This CDR3 is 17 amino acids long. Germline CDR1 is SGHRS and CDR2 is YFSETQ. CDR3 DNA: TGCGCCAGCAGCTTGGGGACAGGGTTGGCACACACAGATACGCAGTATTTT. Translation gives CASSLGTGLAHTDTQYF.

The CDR3 bases are TGCAGCGTTGAGGGGACAGGGGGTAACTATGGCTACACCTTC. As protein: CSVEGTGGNYGYTF. The chain has TRBV29-1 and TRBJ1-2; 11 bases match TRBD1. The CDR3 loop spans 14 amino acids. The germline V gene encodes CDR1 SQVTM and CDR2 ANQGSEA. The trim removed 3 bases at V and 1 base at J, leaving 1 base unmatched.

This clone appeared a few times. The chain recombines TRBV7-3 with TRBJ1-1, with D possibly being TRBD1 (5 bases). CDR1 is SGHTA, CDR2 FQGTGA, per germline. The CDR3 is 13 amino acids. The ends were cut back, 1 base at V and 8 bases at J, with 11 bases in the middle. The CDR3 loop is CASSLSGDGEAFF. CDR3 coding DNA: TGTGCCAGCAGCTTAAGCGGGGACGGGGAAGCTTTCTTT.

The chain is built from TRBV5-4 and TRBJ2-5; TRBD2 matches at 9 bases. The DNA end is a closer match to TRBJ2-7, so the J assignment may be wrong. CDR3 length: 15 residues. The germline CDR1 and CDR2 sequences are SGHNT and YYREEE (reference sequence). The CDR3 reads CASSSEPSGAYEQYF. The CDR3 DNA sequence: TGTGCCAGCAGCTCGGAACCTAGCGGGGCTTACGAGCAGTACTTC.

This chain links TRBV7-6 with TRBJ2-2; TRBD2 aligns across 9 bases. The V gene end was trimmed by 4 bases and the J gene end by 4 bases; junction bases not matched to a gene: 7. The CDR3 spans 16 residues. Germline assignment: CDR1 SGHVS and CDR2 FNYEAQ. This CDR3 is CASSYGGGATTGELFF. The CDR3 DNA sequence: TGTGCCAGCAGCTATGGCGGGGGGGCGACCACCGGGGAGCTGTTTTTT.

CDR3 region: CAISAGAQETQYF. The CDR3 coding sequence is TGTGCCATCAGCGCGGGGGCTCAAGAGACCCAGTACTTC. The chain joins TRBV10-3 to TRBJ2-5; possible D gene TRBD2, 7 bases. V gave up 6 bases and J gave up 2 bases, with 10 bases separating them. The CDR3 consists of 13 residues. Germline V CDR1 and CDR2: ENHRY, SYGVKD.

The chain uses TRBV5-8 and TRBJ2-5, with TRBD2 matching 7 bases. CDR3 size: 14 residues. Germline V gene lookup returns CDR1 SGHTS and CDR2 YDEGEE. V lost 0 bases, J lost 2 bases, and 1 base stayed unmatched. The CDR3, as DNA: TGTGCCAGCAGCTTGGGAGCGGGACAAGAGACCCAGTACTTC. This translates into CASSLGAGQETQYF.

Here the CDR3 DNA reads TGTGCCAGCAGCCAAGTCCAGACTAGCGGGGTTTTCGGGGAGCTGTTTTTT. This gives the protein CASSQVQTSGVFGELFF. This rearrangement joins TRBV4-2 to TRBJ2-2, with TRBD2 identical over 11 bases. The CDR3 loop spans 17 amino acids. CDR1 and CDR2 from the germline V gene are LGHNA and YNFKEQ. V shed 1 base and J 7 bases; nucleotides not matched to a gene: 8.